This T cell receptor beta chain comes out of a study of technical replicates of blood from a few donors. Trimming removed 5 bases at V and 15 bases at J, with 14 bases between. Germline CDR1 and CDR2: SGHNT and YENEEA. The length of the CDR3 is 11 residues. Method: immunoSEQ multiplex PCR; TCRdb's copy keeps in-frame clones and lacks some. The sample lists tens of thousands of clones; more than 85% were seen once. The sample consisted of PBMCs. This chain uses TRBV11-3 with TRBJ2-1, with D hard to call. The TCR comes from a human donor in good health. Some clones in this sample may be carry-over from other donors' samples. CDR3 region: CASSNYREMFF. CDR3 DNA: TGTGCCAGCAGCAACTACCGAGAGATGTTCTTC.